This TCR beta chain is from a study of radiation and T cells in renal cell carcinoma. Time point indicated: baseline pretreatment blood. Treatment here: 15 Gy SBRT to primary tumor, nephrectomy 4 weeks later. With respect to this clone: The antigen remains undetermined.

Here immunoSEQ multiplex PCR was the method, and the copy in TCRdb shows in-frame clones only, minus some. The repertoire consists of about 130,000 clones, with 88% occurring once and the leading ten covering approximately 12%. This CDR3 contains 15 residues. The V segment lost 3 bases and the J segment 7 bases; nucleotides outside the gene matches: 5. Germline-derived CDR1 and CDR2 are LGHNA and YNFKEQ. Study-wide points: In blood, top tumor clones expanded by 2 weeks, shrinking by 4.

The clonotype originates from a woman aged 45-65 years with renal cell carcinoma. The source was blood, collected from a patient whose treatment included radiotherapy and nephrectomy. This chain connects TRBV4-2 to TRBJ2-3; TRBD2 matches at 12 bases. Written as DNA, the CDR3 is TGTGCCAGCAGCCAGTCTAGCGGGGGGGCGCATACGCAGTATTTT. As protein: CASSQSSGGAHTQYF.